This TCR beta chain was sequenced in a study of blood T cell repertoires in COVID-19. For the study at large: Some COVID-19 samples were acute and others convalescent; all came from the United States, Italy and Spain.

The CDR3 sequence is 13 residues long. Germline CDR1 reads SNHLY; CDR2 reads FYNNEI. Trimming removed 4 bases at V and 3 bases at J, with 10 bases between. Patients of the Seattle cohort, enrolled during active infection, were followed longitudinally. This table comes from immunoSEQ multiplex PCR, and its TCRdb copy is limited to in-frame clones, with some not included. The sample has 400,000 or so clones, around 91% seen once; the top ten hold about 1.6%. The rearrangement uses TRBV2 and TRBJ2-7, with D tentatively TRBD1 (5 bases). The clonotype originates from a woman aged 40 to 50 with COVID-19, enrolled during active disease. Material for sequencing was peripheral blood. The CDR3 spells CASSGTYSYEQYF. CDR3 nucleotide sequence: TGTGCCAGCAGTGGGACATACAGCTACGAGCAGTACTTC.